This TCR beta chain was recovered during a study of response to subunit inactivated influenza vaccine. Points from the study as a whole: Each seasonal influenza vaccination recruits few new T cells, the authors suggested.

Worth noting for this clonotype: Its antigen is not known.

In TCRdb, the RT-PCR reads were re-called with MiXCR into one record per CDR3 protein. The sample includes approximately 500,000 distinct CDR3 sequences, approximately 13% of them seen just once. CDR3 length: 16 residues. The trim removed 5 bases at V and 2 bases at J, leaving 5 bases unmatched. Germline values: CDR1 SNHLY, CDR2 FYNNEI. The source of this sequence is a man aged 50 or older who received an inactivated influenza vaccine. The sequencing used PBMCs from blood, collected 45 days after vaccination. The rearrangement links TRBV2 to TRBJ2-3; TRBD1 matches at 12 bases. The CDR3 coding sequence is TGTGCCAGCAGTCAAGGGACAGGGGGCTACACAGATACGCAGTATTTT. Protein product: CASSQGTGGYTDTQYF.